This T cell receptor beta chain was obtained from a study of blood T cell repertoires in COVID-19. The wider study: The analysed material was cDNA or gDNA that came from T cells, B-cell-depleted T cells, or PBMCs.

There are 13 residues in the CDR3. Germline CDR1 and CDR2: GTSNPN and SVGIG (reference sequence). Unmatched junction bases numbered 4, after V lost 4 bases and J lost 3 bases. Per the original data handling: Amplification from reference gene primers served as the basis for estimated nucleated cell counts. Using immunoSEQ multiplex PCR, the repertoire was profiled, and TCRdb retains in-frame clones only, with some absent. The V and J calls and the clone size are those of that table, but D and trimming were determined from the DNA. Seen here are around 130,000 clones, 88% observed once, and the top ten hold roughly a tenth.

Material for sequencing was peripheral blood. This TCR was sampled from a man aged 60 to 69 with active or convalescent COVID-19. The chain is built from TRBV30 and TRBJ2-3, with 7 bases aligning to TRBD1. The CDR3 region is CAWTGGMTDTQYF. DNA for the CDR3: TGTGCCTGGACAGGGGGTATGACAGATACGCAGTATTTT. The full variable domain, completed using reference TRBV30 and TRBJ2-3, is SQTIHQWPATLVQPVGSPLSLECTVEGTSNPNLYWYRQAAGRGLQLLFYSVGIGQISSEVPQNLSASRPQDRQFILSSKKLLLSDSGFYLCAWTGGMTDTQYFGPGTRLTVL.